This T cell receptor beta chain was documented in a study of cytomegalovirus exposure and HLA in healthy donors. Vbeta (60) and Jbeta (13) primers were used in the PCR. Here immunoSEQ multiplex PCR was the method, and the copy in TCRdb shows in-frame clones only, minus some. The table shows 110,000 or so clones, with roughly 70% occurring only once. V shed 5 bases and J shed 1 base, with 8 bases lying between them. The CDR3 is 13 amino acids. CDR1 and CDR2 from the germline V gene are MNHNS and SASEGT. This TCR came from a woman aged 70 to 79 in good health and CMV-seropositive. The sample was PBMCs. The J gene is TRBJ1-1, the V gene TRBV6-1; D uncertain. This chain's CDR3 is CASSFGANTEAFF. CDR3 in DNA: TGTGCCAGCAGTTTCGGAGCGAACACTGAAGCTTTCTTT.